A selection of T cell receptor beta chains follows, all from one sample in a study of OX40 agonist ivuxolimab in advanced cancers. Only in-frame clones appear in the TCRdb table, and some are missing; sequencing was by immunoSEQ multiplex PCR. The table records approximately 90,000 clones, about 89% of them present only once. The material sequenced was CD4+ or CD8+ T cells sorted from blood, taken in a trial of the OX40 agonist ivuxolimab. Receptors were obtained from an adult with an advanced solid tumor such as melanoma, head and neck, liver or kidney cancer. Both conserved end residues are part of each CDR3. A D gene is named only where the DNA matches it firmly. Only some rows state a clone size, as once, few, many or a class for expanded clones.

CDR3	DNA	size	J	V	D
CASRPRRDTEAFF	TGTGCCAGCAGGCCCCGACGGGACACTGAAGCTTTCTTT	-	TRBJ1-1	TRBV13	-
CASSPEDRGKLFF	TGTGCCAGCAGCCCAGAAGACAGGGGAAAACTGTTTTTT	few	TRBJ1-4	TRBV7-6	TRBD1
CASSIDRGNTEAFF	TGTGCCAGCAGTATAGACAGGGGGAACACTGAAGCTTTCTTT	-	TRBJ1-1	TRBV6-6	TRBD1
CASSLTPNTEAFF	TGTGCTAGCAGCTTGACACCGAACACTGAAGCTTTCTTT	-	TRBJ1-1	TRBV7-7	-
CASSYGTTGNTIYF	TGTGCCAGCAGTTACGGGACAACTGGAAACACCATATATTTT	-	TRBJ1-3	TRBV2	-
CASSQDYGTSGRNEQFF	TGCGCCAGCAGCCAAGATTACGGGACTAGCGGGAGGAATGAGCAGTTCTTC	-	TRBJ2-1	TRBV4-1	TRBD2
CASSPGQGFSGNTIYF	TGTGCCAGCAGCCCGGGACAGGGGTTCTCTGGAAACACCATATATTTT	-	TRBJ1-3	TRBV13	TRBD1
CASSTQAANYGYTF	TGTGCCAGTAGTACTCAGGCAGCTAACTATGGCTACACCTTC	-	TRBJ1-2	TRBV19	-
CASTLGGLAHEQYF	TGTGCCAGCACGTTGGGAGGACTAGCCCACGAGCAGTACTTC	-	TRBJ2-7	TRBV6-6	TRBD2
CASSYSLRTDTQYF	TGTGCCAGCAGTTACTCTTTACGCACAGATACGCAGTATTTT	once	TRBJ2-3	TRBV6-5	-
CASSEATSGSTDTQYF	TGTGCCAGCAGTGAGGCCACTAGCGGGAGCACAGATACGCAGTATTTT	-	TRBJ2-3	TRBV25-1	TRBD2
CSVKGLDRGFSYEQYF	TGCAGCGTTAAAGGTCTAGATCGGGGGTTCTCCTACGAGCAGTACTTC	-	TRBJ2-7	TRBV29-1	-
CASTPGQWDNEQFF	TGTGCCAGTACCCCGGGACAGTGGGACAATGAGCAGTTCTTC	-	TRBJ2-1	TRBV19	TRBD1
CASSWDGIYTGELFF	TGCGCCAGCAGCTGGGACGGGATTTACACCGGGGAGCTGTTTTTT	-	TRBJ2-2	TRBV5-1	-
CASSFDSSSYNEQFF	TGTGCCAGCAGTTTCGACAGTAGCTCCTACAATGAGCAGTTCTTC	-	TRBJ2-1	TRBV27	-
CASSPGTYEKLFF	TGTGCCAGCAGCCCGGGGACTTATGAAAAACTGTTTTTT	-	TRBJ1-4	TRBV11-3	-
CASSLDRRQVVTDTQYF	TGTGCCAGCAGCTTAGATCGACGGCAGGTAGTGACAGATACGCAGTATTTT	-	TRBJ2-3	TRBV11-2	-
CASSLGGTSGSTDTQYF	TGCGCCAGCAGCTTGGGAGGGACTAGCGGAAGCACAGATACGCAGTATTTT	-	TRBJ2-3	TRBV5-1	TRBD2
CASSEVAGTGELFF	TGTGCCAGCAGTGAAGTTGCAGGGACCGGGGAGCTGTTTTTT	-	TRBJ2-2	TRBV6-1	-
CASSVGHSQETQYF	TGTGCCAGCAGCGTAGGTCACAGTCAAGAGACCCAGTACTTC	-	TRBJ2-5	TRBV9	-
CASSLVGVGLSSGANVLTF	TGCGCCAGCAGCTTGGTAGGAGTCGGTCTGTCCTCTGGGGCCAACGTCCTGACTTTC	-	TRBJ2-6	TRBV5-1	-
CASSRDGDHYGYTF	TGCGCCAGCAGTAGGGACGGAGACCACTATGGCTACACCTTC	-	TRBJ1-2	TRBV10-2	-
CASSDRGKNTEAFF	TGTGCCAGCAGTGACCGAGGGAAGAACACTGAAGCTTTCTTT	-	TRBJ1-1	TRBV6-1	-
CSPSVRTEAFF	TGCAGCCCCAGCGTTCGAACTGAAGCTTTCTTT	few	TRBJ1-1	TRBV20-1	-
CASGTLGPVEAFF	TGTGCCAGCGGAACCTTAGGTCCAGTAGAAGCTTTCTTT	-	TRBJ1-1	TRBV27	-
CASSPGLGNQPQHF	TGTGCCAGCTCACCAGGGTTGGGCAATCAGCCCCAGCATTTT	-	TRBJ1-5	TRBV18	-
CAIRGGFATDTQYF	TGTGCCATCAGGGGGGGATTCGCCACAGATACGCAGTATTTT	-	TRBJ2-3	TRBV2	-
CASSISGSIIGELFF	TGTGCCAGTAGTATAAGCGGGAGTATCATCGGGGAGCTGTTTTTT	-	TRBJ2-2	TRBV19	TRBD2
CASSLGQGQNTEAFF	TGTGCCAGCTCACTGGGTCAGGGCCAGAACACTGAAGCTTTCTTT	-	TRBJ1-1	TRBV18	-
CASSLVLAGENEQFF	TGCGCCAGCAGCTTGGTTCTAGCGGGAGAGAATGAGCAGTTCTTC	-	TRBJ2-1	TRBV5-1	TRBD2
CASSSPRLAGAEDTQYF	TGTGCCAGCAGTTCCCCCAGACTAGCGGGAGCAGAAGATACGCAGTATTTT	-	TRBJ2-3	TRBV28	TRBD2